This TCR beta chain was captured by sequencing in a study of T cell clonotyping in hematopoietic cell transplantation. The V gene's germline CDR1 is GTSNPN and CDR2 SVGIG (reference sequence). CDR3 length: 14 amino acids. Trimming cost V 0 bases and J 6 bases, with 12 bases left between them. Sequencing used immunoSEQ multiplex PCR; TCRdb keeps in-frame clones, though not all of them. The profile covers about 14,000 clones, with around 98% appearing a single time and approximately 3.9% taken by the ten largest. The receptor was derived from a female patient aged 45-65 years who had an allogeneic stem cell transplant from an unrelated donor, so T cells may come from the graft donor. Some clones in this sample may be carry-over from other donors' samples. The chain uses TRBV30 and TRBJ1-5, with D maybe TRBD1 (5 bases). Sequencing used peripheral blood mononuclear cells, obtained 30 days after allogeneic stem cell transplant. CDR3 residues: CAWSVRAGSQPQHF. DNA for the CDR3: TGTGCCTGGAGTGTACGGGCAGGGAGTCAGCCCCAGCATTTT.